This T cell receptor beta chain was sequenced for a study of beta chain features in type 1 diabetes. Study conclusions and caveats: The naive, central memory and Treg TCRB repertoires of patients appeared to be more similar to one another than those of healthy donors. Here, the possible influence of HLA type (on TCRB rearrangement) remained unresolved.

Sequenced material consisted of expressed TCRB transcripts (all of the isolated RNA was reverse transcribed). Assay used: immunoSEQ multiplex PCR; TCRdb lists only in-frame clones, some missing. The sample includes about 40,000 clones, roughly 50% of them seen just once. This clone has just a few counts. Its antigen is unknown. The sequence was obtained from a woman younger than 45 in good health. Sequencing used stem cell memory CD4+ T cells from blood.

CDR3 in amino acids: CASSALADSGYF. The CDR3 nucleotides are TGTGCCAGCAGCGCCTTAGCGGATAGTGGGTACTTC. The chain couples TRBV2 to TRBJ2-5; possibly TRBD2 for D (6 bases). Germline CDR1 SNHLY, CDR2 FYNNEI. V shed 6 bases and J shed 13 bases, with 18 bases lying between them. The CDR3 totals 12 residues.